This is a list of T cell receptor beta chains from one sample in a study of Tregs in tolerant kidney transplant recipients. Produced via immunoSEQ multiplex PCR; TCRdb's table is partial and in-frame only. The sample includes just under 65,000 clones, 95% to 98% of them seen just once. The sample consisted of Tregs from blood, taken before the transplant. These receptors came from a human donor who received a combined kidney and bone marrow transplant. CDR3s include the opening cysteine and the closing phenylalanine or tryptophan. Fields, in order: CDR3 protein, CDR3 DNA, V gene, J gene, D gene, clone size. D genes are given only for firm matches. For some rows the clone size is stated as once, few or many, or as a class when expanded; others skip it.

cdr3_aa: CAISGQGMIEAFF; cdr3_nt: TGTGCCATCAGTGGCCAGGGGATGATTGAAGCTTTCTTT; v_call: TRBV10-3; j_call: TRBJ1-1; d_call: .; clone_size: .
cdr3_aa: CASSVTSGSLAEQYF; cdr3_nt: TGTGCCAGCAGCGTGACTAGCGGGTCCCTCGCCGAGCAGTACTTC; v_call: TRBV9; j_call: TRBJ2-7; d_call: TRBD2; clone_size: .
cdr3_aa: CASSDTSGGANTGELFF; cdr3_nt: TGCGCCAGCAGTGATACTAGCGGGGGCGCGAACACCGGGGAGCTGTTTTTT; v_call: TRBV10-1; j_call: TRBJ2-2; d_call: TRBD2; clone_size: .
cdr3_aa: CAISSLAGGEETQYF; cdr3_nt: TGTGCCATCAGTTCTCTAGCGGGAGGGGAAGAGACCCAGTACTTC; v_call: TRBV10-3; j_call: TRBJ2-5; d_call: TRBD2; clone_size: .
cdr3_aa: CASSIVSGGRYNEQFF; cdr3_nt: TGTGCCAGTAGTATAGTCTCGGGAGGCCGGTACAATGAGCAGTTCTTC; v_call: TRBV19; j_call: TRBJ2-1; d_call: TRBD2; clone_size: .
cdr3_aa: CSARDRGPQHF; cdr3_nt: TGCAGTGCTAGAGATCGAGGGCCCCAGCATTTT; v_call: TRBV20-1; j_call: TRBJ1-5; d_call: .; clone_size: .
cdr3_aa: CASSRAIGEGDNEQFF; cdr3_nt: TGTGCCAGCAGCCGGGCCATCGGGGAGGGTGACAATGAGCAGTTCTTC; v_call: TRBV9; j_call: TRBJ2-1; d_call: TRBD2; clone_size: few
cdr3_aa: CASSQGVWSGELFF; cdr3_nt: TGTGCCAGCAGCCAAGGGGTATGGAGCGGGGAGCTGTTTTTT; v_call: TRBV14; j_call: TRBJ2-2; d_call: .; clone_size: .
cdr3_aa: CASRQTDMNTEAFF; cdr3_nt: TGTGCCAGTAGGCAGACAGATATGAACACTGAAGCTTTCTTT; v_call: TRBV19; j_call: TRBJ1-1; d_call: .; clone_size: .
cdr3_aa: CASSFRRGNEQFF; cdr3_nt: TGTGCCAGCAGCTTCCGGCGGGGCAATGAGCAGTTCTTC; v_call: TRBV7-3; j_call: TRBJ2-1; d_call: .; clone_size: .
cdr3_aa: CASSSTGSGYGYTF; cdr3_nt: TGTGCCAGCAGCTCGACAGGGAGTGGGTATGGCTACACCTTC; v_call: TRBV11-1; j_call: TRBJ1-2; d_call: TRBD1; clone_size: few
cdr3_aa: CASQLGQLAYEQYF; cdr3_nt: TGTGCCAGCCAATTGGGACAGCTAGCCTACGAGCAGTACTTC; v_call: TRBV6-6; j_call: TRBJ2-7; d_call: TRBD1; clone_size: .
cdr3_aa: CASSSNILAGAYEQYF; cdr3_nt: TGTGCCAGCAGCTCCAACATTCTAGCGGGAGCCTACGAGCAGTACTTC; v_call: TRBV7-2; j_call: TRBJ2-7; d_call: TRBD2; clone_size: .
cdr3_aa: CASSVSVGGRFYEQYF; cdr3_nt: TGTGCCAGCAGCGTATCCGTAGGCGGCCGGTTCTACGAGCAGTACTTC; v_call: TRBV9; j_call: TRBJ2-7; d_call: .; clone_size: .
cdr3_aa: CASTGTSGGNEQFF; cdr3_nt: TGCGCCAGCACCGGGACTAGCGGGGGGAATGAGCAGTTCTTC; v_call: TRBV5-1; j_call: TRBJ2-1; d_call: TRBD2; clone_size: .